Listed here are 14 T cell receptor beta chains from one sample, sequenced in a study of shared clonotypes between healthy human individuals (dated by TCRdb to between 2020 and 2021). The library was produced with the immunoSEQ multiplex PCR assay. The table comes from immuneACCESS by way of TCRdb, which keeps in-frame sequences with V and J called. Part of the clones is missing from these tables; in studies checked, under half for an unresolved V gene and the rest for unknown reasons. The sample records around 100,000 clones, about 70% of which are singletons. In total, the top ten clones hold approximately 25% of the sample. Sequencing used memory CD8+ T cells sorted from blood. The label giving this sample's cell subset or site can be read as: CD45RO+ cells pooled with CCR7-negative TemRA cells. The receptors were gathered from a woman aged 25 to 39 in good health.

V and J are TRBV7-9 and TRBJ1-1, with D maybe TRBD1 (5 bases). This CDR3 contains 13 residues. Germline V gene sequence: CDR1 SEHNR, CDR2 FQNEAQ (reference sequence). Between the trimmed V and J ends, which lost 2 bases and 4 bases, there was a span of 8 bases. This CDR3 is CASSLPGPTEAFF. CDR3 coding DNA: TGTGCCAGCAGCTTACCAGGGCCCACTGAAGCTTTCTTT. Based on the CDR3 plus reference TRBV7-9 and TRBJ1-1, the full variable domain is DTGVSQNPRHKITKRGQNVTFRCDPISEHNRLYWYRQTLGQGPEFLTYFQNEAQLEKSRLLSDRFSAERPKGSFSTLEIQRTEQGDSAMYLCASSLPGPTEAFFGQGTRLTVV.

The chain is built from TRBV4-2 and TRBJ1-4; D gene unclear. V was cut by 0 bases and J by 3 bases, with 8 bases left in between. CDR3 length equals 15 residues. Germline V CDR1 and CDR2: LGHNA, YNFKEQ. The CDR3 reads CASSQDQRSNEKLFF. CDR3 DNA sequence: TGTGCCAGCAGCCAAGATCAACGTTCTAATGAAAAACTGTTTTTT.

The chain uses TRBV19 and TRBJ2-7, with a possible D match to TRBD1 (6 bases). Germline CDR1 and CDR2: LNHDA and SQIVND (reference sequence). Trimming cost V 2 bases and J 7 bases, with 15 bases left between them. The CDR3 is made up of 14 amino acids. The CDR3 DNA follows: TGTGCCAGTAGTATAAGTAGGCGACAGGCTGAGCAGTACTTC. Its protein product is CASSISRRQAEQYF.

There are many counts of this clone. CDR3: CASKGLAGDTDTQYF. The CDR3 nucleotides are TGTGCCAGTAAAGGACTAGCGGGAGACACAGATACGCAGTATTTT. The chain recombines TRBV19 with TRBJ2-3, with TRBD2 matching over 13 bases. Per germline, CDR1 LNHDA and CDR2 SQIVND (reference sequence). The V and J ends lost 7 bases and 2 bases, in that order; junction bases with no gene match: 3. The CDR3 is made up of 15 amino acids.

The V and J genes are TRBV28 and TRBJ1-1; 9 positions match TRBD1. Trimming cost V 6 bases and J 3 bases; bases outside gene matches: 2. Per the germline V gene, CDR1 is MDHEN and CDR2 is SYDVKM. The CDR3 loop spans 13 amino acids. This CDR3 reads CASRRQGDTEAFF. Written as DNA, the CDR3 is TGTGCCAGCAGGCGACAGGGGGACACTGAAGCTTTCTTT. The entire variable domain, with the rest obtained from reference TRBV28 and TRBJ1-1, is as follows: DVKVTQSSRYLVKRTGEKVFLECVQDMDHENMFWYRQDPGLGLRLIYFSYDVKMKEKGDIPEGYSVSREKKERFSLILESASTNQTSMYLCASRRQGDTEAFFGQGTRLTVV.

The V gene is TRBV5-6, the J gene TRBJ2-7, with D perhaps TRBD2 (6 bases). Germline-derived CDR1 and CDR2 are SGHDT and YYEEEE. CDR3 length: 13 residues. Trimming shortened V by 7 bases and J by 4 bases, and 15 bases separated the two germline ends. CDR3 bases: TGTGCCAGCCTCCAGGACGGGGGTTACGAGCAGTACTTC. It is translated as CASLQDGGYEQYF.

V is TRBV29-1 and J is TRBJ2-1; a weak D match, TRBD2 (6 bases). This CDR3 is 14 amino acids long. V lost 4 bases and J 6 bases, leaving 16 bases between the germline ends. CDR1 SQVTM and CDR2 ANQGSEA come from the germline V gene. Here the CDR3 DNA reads TGCAGCGTTGTGGGCCCCTACGGGGGCAATGAGCAGTTCTTC. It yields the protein CSVVGPYGGNEQFF.

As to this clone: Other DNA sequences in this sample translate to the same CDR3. CDR3 DNA: TGCGCCAGCAGCTTGACAAGCGGGTCCTACAATGAGCAGTTCTTC. Residues: CASSLTSGSYNEQFF. V usage is TRBV5-1 and J usage is TRBJ2-1; perhaps TRBD2 as D (6 bases). V was clipped by 1 base and J by 1 base, with 9 bases between them. Germline lookup yields CDR1 SGHRS and CDR2 YFSETQ. The CDR3 runs to 15 residues.

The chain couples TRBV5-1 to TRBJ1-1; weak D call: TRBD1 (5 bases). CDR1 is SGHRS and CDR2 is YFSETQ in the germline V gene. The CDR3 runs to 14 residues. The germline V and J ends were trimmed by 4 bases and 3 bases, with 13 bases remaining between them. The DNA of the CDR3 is TGCGCCAGCAGCGCGGTTGGGGGATACACTGAAGCTTTCTTT. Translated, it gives CASSAVGGYTEAFF. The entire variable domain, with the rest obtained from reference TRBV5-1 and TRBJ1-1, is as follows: KAGVTQTPRYLIKTRGQQVTLSCSPISGHRSVSWYQQTPGQGLQFLFEYFSETQRNKGNFPGRFSGRQFSNSRSEMNVSTLELGDSALYLCASSAVGGYTEAFFGQGTRLTVV.

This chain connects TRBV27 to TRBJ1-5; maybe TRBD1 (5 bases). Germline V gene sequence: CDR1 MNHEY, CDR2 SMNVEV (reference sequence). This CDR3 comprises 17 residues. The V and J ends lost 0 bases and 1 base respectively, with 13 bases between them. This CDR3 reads CASSLSYDSLSNQPQHF. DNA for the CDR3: TGTGCCAGCAGTTTATCCTATGACAGTTTGAGCAATCAGCCCCAGCATTTT.

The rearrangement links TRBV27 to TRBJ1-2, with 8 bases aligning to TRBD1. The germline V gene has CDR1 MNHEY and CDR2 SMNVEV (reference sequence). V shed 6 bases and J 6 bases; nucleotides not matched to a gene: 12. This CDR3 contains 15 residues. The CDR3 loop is CASRLRVRGHHGYTF. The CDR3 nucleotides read TGTGCCAGCAGGCTCAGGGTCAGGGGGCATCATGGCTACACCTTC.

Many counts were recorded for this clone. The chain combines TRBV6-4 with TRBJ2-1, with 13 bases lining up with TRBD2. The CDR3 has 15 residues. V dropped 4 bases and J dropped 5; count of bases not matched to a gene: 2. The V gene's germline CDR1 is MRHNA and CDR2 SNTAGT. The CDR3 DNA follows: TGTGCCAGCAGTGGGACTAGCGGGAGCCACAATGAGCAGTTCTTC. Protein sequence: CASSGTSGSHNEQFF.

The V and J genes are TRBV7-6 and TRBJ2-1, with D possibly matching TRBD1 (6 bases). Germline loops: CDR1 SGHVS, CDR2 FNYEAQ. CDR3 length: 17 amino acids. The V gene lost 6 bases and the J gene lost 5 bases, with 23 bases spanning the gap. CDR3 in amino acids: CASSSEPTGSLNNEQFF. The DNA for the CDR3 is TGTGCCAGCAGTTCAGAGCCTACAGGGTCCCTAAACAATGAGCAGTTCTTC.

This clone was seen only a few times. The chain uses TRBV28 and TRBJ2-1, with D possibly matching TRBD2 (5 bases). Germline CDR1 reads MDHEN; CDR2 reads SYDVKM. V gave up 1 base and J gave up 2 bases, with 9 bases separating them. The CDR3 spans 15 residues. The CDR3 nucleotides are TGTGCCAGCAGTTTATTAGCGCCAGCCTACAATGAGCAGTTCTTC. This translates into CASSLLAPAYNEQFF. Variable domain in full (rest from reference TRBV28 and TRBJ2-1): DVKVTQSSRYLVKRTGEKVFLECVQDMDHENMFWYRQDPGLGLRLIYFSYDVKMKEKGDIPEGYSVSREKKERFSLILESASTNQTSMYLCASSLLAPAYNEQFFGPGTRLTVL.